A selection of T cell receptor beta chains follows, all from one sample in a study of chemoradiotherapy in HPV16-positive cancers. Sequencing used immunoSEQ multiplex PCR; TCRdb keeps in-frame clones, though not all of them. The sample comprises about a thousand clones, 80% to 90% of which are singletons, and approximately 2.7% rests with the top ten. Sequencing used tumor tissue, obtained from a patient who underwent chemoradiotherapy. These receptors all stem from a human donor with HPV-associated anogenital cancer. Both conserved end residues are part of each CDR3. Each record gives: J gene, clone size, V gene, D gene, CDR3 protein, CDR3 DNA. The D gene is left open where the match is weak. Clone size is stated in some rows and not others, as once, few, many or a class when expanded.

TRBJ2-4	NA	TRBV27	NA	CASSSGLAKNIQYF	TGTGCCAGCAGTTCAGGACTAGCCAAAAACATTCAGTACTTC
TRBJ1-1	NA	TRBV7-9	TRBD1	CASSLAGQQNTEAFF	TGTGCCAGCAGCTTAGCGGGACAGCAAAACACTGAAGCTTTCTTT
TRBJ2-7	once	TRBV27	TRBD2	CASSSLAGGSYEQYF	TGTGCCAGCAGCTCACTAGCGGGAGGGTCCTACGAGCAGTACTTC
TRBJ1-1	NA	TRBV30	NA	CAWRKGGDTEAFF	TGTGCCTGGAGGAAGGGGGGGGACACTGAAGCTTTCTTT
TRBJ1-3	NA	TRBV18	NA	CASSQEKSGNTIYF	TGTGCCAGCTCGCAAGAGAAATCTGGAAACACCATATATTTT
TRBJ2-7	NA	TRBV5-4	NA	CASSRTGDSLKGYEQYF	TGTGCCAGCAGTCGAACGGGGGACTCCCTTAAGGGCTACGAGCAGTACTTC
TRBJ2-1	once	TRBV6-1	TRBD2	CASALAGGPIDEQFF	TGTGCCAGTGCCCTAGCGGGAGGGCCTATCGATGAGCAGTTCTTC
TRBJ1-6	NA	TRBV14	TRBD1	CASSQESWTGPLHF	TGTGCCAGCAGCCAAGAATCCTGGACAGGGCCCCTCCACTTT
TRBJ1-2	NA	TRBV7-3	NA	CASSSDGGRGYTF	TGTGCCAGCAGCTCCGACGGTGGAAGGGGCTACACCTTC
TRBJ1-2	NA	TRBV1	NA	CTSEPRDECGATPSQGRMRGYTF	NA
TRBJ1-6	once	TRBV2	TRBD1	CASSAAGGDSPLHF	TGTGCCAGCAGTGCGGCAGGGGGAGATTCACCCCTCCACTTT
TRBJ1-2	NA	TRBV29-1	NA	CSVTGGGGYTF	TGCAGCGTCACGGGTGGGGGGGGCTACACCTTC
TRBJ2-4	NA	TRBV2	NA	CASGPKNIQYF	TGTGCCAGCGGGCCAAAAAACATTCAGTACTTC
TRBJ2-7	NA	TRBV11-3	NA	CASSLKTTVLGNEQYF	TGTGCCAGCAGCTTAAAAACGACAGTCCTTGGGAACGAGCAGTACTTC
TRBJ1-3	once	TRBV15	NA	CATSRGGEGNTIYF	TGTGCCACCAGCAGAGGGGGGGAAGGAAACACCATATATTTT
TRBJ1-1	once	TRBV5-6	NA	CASSLSGVRMNTEAFF	TGTGCCAGCAGCCTAAGCGGGGTCCGCATGAACACTGAAGCTTTCTTT